This TCR beta chain originates from a study of graft-versus-host responses after intestinal transplantation. Study-wide context: Grafts that recipients had were multivisceral, liver-intestinal, or isolated intestinal transplants. Recipients uniformly received anti-thymocyte globulin induction, followed by tacrolimus and steroids for three to four years. Whole-study results and caveats: Within allografts, high graft-versus-host to host-versus-graft clonal ratios were seen among patients with graft-donor T cell macrochimerism. GvH clones appeared in recipient marrow, some first in ileum or blood.

The repertoire was sequenced with immunoSEQ multiplex PCR; TCRdb's copy has only in-frame clones and lacks some. In the table there are over 80,000 clones, 91% of which are singletons. This CDR3 contains 17 residues. Looked up from germline, CDR1 is MNHNS and CDR2 is SASEGT. The trim removed 4 bases at V and 4 bases at J, leaving 11 bases unmatched. As concerns this clone: What it binds is unknown.

Sequenced material: unstimulated CD4+ T cells sorted from spleen or lymph node cells, taken before transplant. The receptor was isolated from a human donor who was the organ donor for an intestinal transplant. The chain combines TRBV6-1 with TRBJ2-2; 8 bases are a match to TRBD2. The CDR3 loop reads CASSGATGGGLTGELFF. The DNA of the CDR3 is TGTGCCAGCAGTGGAGCCACGGGAGGGGGGCTCACCGGGGAGCTGTTTTTT.